A single sample is the source of the 9 T cell receptor beta chains below, sequenced in a study of cytomegalovirus exposure and HLA in healthy donors. It was with 60 Vbeta and 13 Jbeta primers that the PCR ran. The table came from immunoSEQ multiplex PCR; TCRdb's copy has only in-frame clones and leaves some out. The repertoire has approximately 160,000 clones, 65% to 85% of them found once; the top ten carry about 3.1%. Sequenced: PBMCs. These receptors all come from a woman between 45 and 60 years old in good health and CMV-seropositive.

This clone was picked up a small number of times. This chain connects TRBV9 to TRBJ2-7; 7 bases are shared with TRBD2. Germline V gene data show CDR1 as SGDLS and CDR2 as YYNGEE. The ends lost 3 bases at V and 3 bases at J; junction bases unmatched: 12. This CDR3 comprises 16 residues. CDR3 protein: CASSARPTSEGYEQYF. The DNA of the CDR3 is TGTGCCAGCAGCGCCCGACCCACTAGCGAGGGCTACGAGCAGTACTTC. The variable domain in full, completed from reference TRBV9 and TRBJ2-7, reads DSGVTQTPKHLITATGQRVTLRCSPRSGDLSVYWYQQSLDQGLQFLIQYYNGEERAKGNILERFSAQQFPDLHSELNLSSLELGDSALYFCASSARPTSEGYEQYFGPGTRLTVT.

J is TRBJ1-2 and V is TRBV5-1, with D unclear. CDR1 SGHRS and CDR2 YFSETQ come from the germline V gene. With 0 bases removed from V and 1 base from J, the gap between germline ends came to 13 bases. The CDR3 extends over 16 amino acids. CDR3 sequence (DNA): TGCGCCAGCAGCTTGGGGCCAGGCTCAGATAACTATGGCTACACCTTC. Translation: CASSLGPGSDNYGYTF. Based on the CDR3 plus reference TRBV5-1 and TRBJ1-2, the full variable domain is KAGVTQTPRYLIKTRGQQVTLSCSPISGHRSVSWYQQTPGQGLQFLFEYFSETQRNKGNFPGRFSGRQFSNSRSEMNVSTLELGDSALYLCASSLGPGSDNYGYTFGSGTRLTVV.

This clone was counted a few times. The V gene is TRBV7-2, the J gene TRBJ2-3; the D is unclear. V gave up 1 base and J gave up 1 base, with 9 bases separating them. Germline loops: CDR1 SGHTA, CDR2 FQGNSA. The CDR3 runs to 15 residues. The CDR3 nucleotides read TGTGCCAGCAGCTTAGACGTGGGCCGCACAGATACGCAGTATTTT. This translates into CASSLDVGRTDTQYF.

The rearrangement uses TRBV7-6 and TRBJ1-2; no reliable D call. This CDR3 region has 17 residues. With 5 bases removed from V and 0 bases from J, the gap between germline ends came to 19 bases. Germline CDR1 reads SGHVS; CDR2 reads FNYEAQ. The CDR3 sequence is CASSPGNSLVANYGYTF. The CDR3 DNA sequence: TGTGCCAGCAGCCCCGGGAACAGCCTCGTAGCTAACTATGGCTACACCTTC.

The sample holds one count of this clone. The V call is TRBV7-9, the J call TRBJ1-4; D may be TRBD1 (6 bases). The CDR3 is 14 amino acids. Germline CDR1 is SEHNR and CDR2 is FQNEAQ (reference sequence). V was shortened by 5 bases and J by 7 bases, with 14 bases between the two germline ends. The CDR3 protein is CASSHSRGAEKLFF. For the CDR3, the DNA is TGTGCCAGCAGCCACAGCCGGGGGGCTGAAAAACTGTTTTTT.

The chain employs TRBV18 and TRBJ2-1; 8 bases fit TRBD2. Unmatched junction bases numbered 10, after V lost 0 bases and J lost 6 bases. CDR1 and CDR2 from the germline V gene are KGHSH and LQKENI. The CDR3 consists of 17 residues. This chain's CDR3 is CASSPPLAGIHGNEQFF. The CDR3 DNA follows: TGTGCCAGCTCACCACCTCTAGCGGGCATACACGGCAATGAGCAGTTCTTC. Based on the CDR3 plus reference TRBV18 and TRBJ2-1, the full variable domain is NAGVMQNPRHLVRRRGQEARLRCSPMKGHSHVYWYRQLPEEGLKFMVYLQKENIIDESGMPKERFSAEFPKEGPSILRIQQVVRGDSAAYFCASSPPLAGIHGNEQFFGPGTRLTVL.

The chain couples TRBV28 to TRBJ1-5; 7 bases match TRBD1. The CDR3 loop spans 15 amino acids. CDR1 and CDR2 from the germline V gene are MDHEN and SYDVKM. The junction had 8 bases not matched to a gene; V was cut back by 5 bases and J by 4 bases. This CDR3 reads CASSPMDRQNQPQHF. CDR3 bases: TGTGCCAGCAGTCCTATGGACAGGCAAAATCAGCCCCAGCATTTT.

The genes are TRBV10-3 and TRBJ2-3; perhaps TRBD2 as D (6 bases). The CDR3 spans 16 residues. Trimming removed 3 bases at V and 6 bases at J, with 19 bases between. CDR1 and CDR2 from the germline V gene are ENHRY and SYGVKD. CDR3 residues: CAISDRGVGSGDTQYF. The CDR3 DNA is TGTGCCATCAGTGACCGCGGGGTGGGGTCGGGGGATACGCAGTATTTT.

V usage is TRBV6-6 and J usage is TRBJ2-7; 11 nucleotides match TRBD2. J gave up 1 base and V 7 bases, and 3 bases lay outside the gene matches. This CDR3 contains 14 residues. Germline loops: CDR1 MNHNY, CDR2 SVGAGI (reference sequence). Here the CDR3 DNA reads TGTGCCAGCAAGACTAGCGGGGTGTCCTACGAGCAGTACTTC. Amino acids: CASKTSGVSYEQYF.